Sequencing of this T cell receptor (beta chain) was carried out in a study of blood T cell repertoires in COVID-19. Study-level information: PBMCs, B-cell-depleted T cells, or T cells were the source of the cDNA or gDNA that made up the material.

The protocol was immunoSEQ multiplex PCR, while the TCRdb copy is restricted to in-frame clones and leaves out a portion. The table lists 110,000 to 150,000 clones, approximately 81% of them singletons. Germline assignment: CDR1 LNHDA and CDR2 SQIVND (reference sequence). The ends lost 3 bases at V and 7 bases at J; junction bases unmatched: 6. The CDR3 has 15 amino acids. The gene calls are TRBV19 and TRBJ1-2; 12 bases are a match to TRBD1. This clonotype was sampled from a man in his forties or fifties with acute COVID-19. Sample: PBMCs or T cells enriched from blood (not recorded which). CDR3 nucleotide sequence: TGTGCCAGTAGTATCGGGGGACAGGGGGCGCGTGGCTACACCTTC. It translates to CASSIGGQGARGYTF.